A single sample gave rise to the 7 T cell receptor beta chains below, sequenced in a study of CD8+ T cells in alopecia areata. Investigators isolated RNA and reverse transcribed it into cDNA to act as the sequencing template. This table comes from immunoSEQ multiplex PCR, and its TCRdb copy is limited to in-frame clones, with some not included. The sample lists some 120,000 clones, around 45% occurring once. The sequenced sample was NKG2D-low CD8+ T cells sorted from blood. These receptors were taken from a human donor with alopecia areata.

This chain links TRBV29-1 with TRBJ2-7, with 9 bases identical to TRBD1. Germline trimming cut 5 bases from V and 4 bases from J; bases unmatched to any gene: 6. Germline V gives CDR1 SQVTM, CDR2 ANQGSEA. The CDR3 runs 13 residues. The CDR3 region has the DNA TGCAGCGTTAAGACAGGGGGGTCGTACGAGCAGTACTTC. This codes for CSVKTGGSYEQYF.

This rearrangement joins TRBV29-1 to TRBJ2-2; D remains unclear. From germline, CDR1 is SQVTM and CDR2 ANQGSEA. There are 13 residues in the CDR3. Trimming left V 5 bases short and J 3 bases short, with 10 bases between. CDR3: CSVLLGYTGELFF. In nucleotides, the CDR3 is TGCAGCGTTCTTTTAGGATACACCGGGGAGCTGTTTTTT.

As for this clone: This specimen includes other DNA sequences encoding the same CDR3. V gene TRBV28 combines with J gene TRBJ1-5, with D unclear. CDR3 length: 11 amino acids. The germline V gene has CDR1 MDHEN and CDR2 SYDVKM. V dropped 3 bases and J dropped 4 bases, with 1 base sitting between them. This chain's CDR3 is CASSFNQPQHF. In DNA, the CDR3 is TGTGCCAGCAGTTTTAATCAGCCCCAGCATTTT.

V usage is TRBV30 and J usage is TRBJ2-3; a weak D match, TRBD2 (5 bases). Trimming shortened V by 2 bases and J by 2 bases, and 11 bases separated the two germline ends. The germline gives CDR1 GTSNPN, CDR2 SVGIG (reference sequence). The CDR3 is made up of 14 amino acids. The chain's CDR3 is CAWSPTADTDTQYF. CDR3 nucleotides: TGTGCCTGGAGTCCCACAGCGGACACAGATACGCAGTATTTT.

CDR3: CSARGAAYEQYF. CDR3 coding DNA: TGCAGCGCCAGGGGTGCAGCGTACGAGCAGTACTTC. This chain joins TRBV29-1 and TRBJ2-7, with D possibly TRBD1 on 6 matching bases. V was clipped by 7 bases and J by 4 bases, with 14 bases between them. Germline V gene data show CDR1 as SQVTM and CDR2 as ANQGSEA. The CDR3 covers 12 residues.

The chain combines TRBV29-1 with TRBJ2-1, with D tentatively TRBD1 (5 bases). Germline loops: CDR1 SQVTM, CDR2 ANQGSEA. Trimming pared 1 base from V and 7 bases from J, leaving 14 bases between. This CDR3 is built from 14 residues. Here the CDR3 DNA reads TGCAGCGTTGAAGGGACAAACACTTATAATGAGCAGTTCTTC. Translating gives CSVEGTNTYNEQFF.

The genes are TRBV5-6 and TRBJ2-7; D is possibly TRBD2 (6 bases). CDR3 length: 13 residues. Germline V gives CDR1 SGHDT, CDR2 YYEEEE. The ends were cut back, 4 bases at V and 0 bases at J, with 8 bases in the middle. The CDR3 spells CASSGGSSYEQYF. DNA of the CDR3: TGTGCCAGCAGCGGGGGGAGCTCCTACGAGCAGTACTTC.